This T cell receptor (beta chain) was profiled in a study of blood T cells in healthy people across ages. This clonotype was counted a few times. Its antigen is currently unknown. General observations from the study: Nothing was known about donor CMV status, and this possibly confounded expanded clonotype changes.

The CDR3 is made up of 16 amino acids. V lost 5 bases and J 0 bases, leaving 12 bases between the germline ends. From germline, CDR1 is SGDLS and CDR2 YYNGEE. The authors ran a second PCR of roughly 6 to 12 cycles using a sample-barcoded 5' primer and a J-beta primer mix. TCRdb recomputed calls from the 5' RACE reads with MiXCR, one row per CDR3 protein. Of roughly 2 million distinct CDR3 sequences listed, 40% to 55% were seen once; the top ten hold 2% to 2.5%. V usage is TRBV9 and J usage is TRBJ2-6, with D perhaps matching TRBD2 (5 bases). The source of this sequence is a woman in her 40s in good health. The source material was blood. The CDR3: CASSVAGGSGANVLTF. For the CDR3, the DNA is TGTGCCAGCAGTGTTGCCGGAGGCTCTGGGGCCAACGTCCTGACTTTC.